The next 18 T cell receptor beta chains were all read from a single sample in a study of cytomegalovirus exposure and HLA in healthy donors (dated by TCRdb to about 2017). The library was obtained by the immunoSEQ multiplex PCR assay. TCRdb retrieved this table from immuneACCESS and kept in-frame rearrangements only. Not all clones are present; in checked studies, unresolved V genes account for under half, and no reason is known for the remainder. The sample has 200,000 or so clones on record, around 90% of them singletons. The top ten clones comprise 0.8% to 1.2% of the sample. The sequencing sample was made of PBMCs. These receptors were taken from a woman between 18 and 29 years old in good health and CMV-seronegative.

The chain recombines TRBV30 with TRBJ2-7; TRBD2 agrees at 7 bases. This CDR3 is built from 14 residues. Germline assignment: CDR1 GTSNPN and CDR2 SVGIG (reference sequence). The J segment lost 3 bases and the V segment lost 0 bases, leaving 5 bases of the junction unmatched. CDR3 sequence: CAWSVGREIYEQYF. DNA of the CDR3: TGTGCCTGGAGTGTAGGGAGGGAGATCTACGAGCAGTACTTC.

The chain is built from TRBV27 and TRBJ2-2, with 8 bases lining up with TRBD1. The CDR3 covers 16 residues. Germline values: CDR1 MNHEY, CDR2 SMNVEV (reference sequence). J lost 6 bases, V lost 3 bases, and 9 bases had no gene match. CDR3 in DNA: TGTGCCAGCAGTTTGTTATTCGGACAGGGACCCGGGGAGCTGTTTTTT. Translated: CASSLLFGQGPGELFF.

There are a few counts of this clone. The rearrangement uses TRBV6-5 and TRBJ1-2; tentative D call: TRBD1 (5 bases). The length of the CDR3 is 16 residues. CDR1 is MNHEY, CDR2 SVGAGI, per germline. Between the trimmed V and J ends, which lost 4 bases and 3 bases, there was a span of 18 bases. The DNA for the CDR3 is TGTGCCAGCAGTTTTTCCCAGGGCGGTGGAGACTATGGCTACACCTTC. As protein: CASSFSQGGGDYGYTF.

This rearrangement joins TRBV27 to TRBJ1-2; a possible D gene is TRBD1 (5 bases). Germline CDR1 and CDR2: MNHEY and SMNVEV (reference sequence). V was pared by 2 bases and J by 4 bases, with 20 bases between. This CDR3 has 17 amino acids. CDR3 DNA: TGTGCCAGCAGTTTACGTGGTGGGGCAGATGTACTCTATGGCTACACCTTC. Encoded protein: CASSLRGGADVLYGYTF.

The J gene is TRBJ2-1, the V gene TRBV27; D gene unclear. Germline loops: CDR1 MNHEY, CDR2 SMNVEV (reference sequence). The CDR3 extends over 13 amino acids. The V gene lost 5 bases and the J gene lost 7 bases, with 12 bases spanning the gap. CDR3 amino acids: CASSLGLMNEQFF. The CDR3 bases are TGTGCCAGCAGTCTAGGCCTCATGAATGAGCAGTTCTTC.

J is TRBJ1-4 and V is TRBV5-1, with a weak D call TRBD1 (6 bases). V lost 5 bases and J lost 2, with 10 bases in between. The CDR3 spans 14 residues. Germline V gives CDR1 SGHRS, CDR2 YFSETQ. CDR3 residues: CASRGGGTNEKLFF. In nucleotides, the CDR3 is TGCGCCAGCAGGGGTGGGGGCACTAATGAAAAACTGTTTTTT.

The J gene is TRBJ2-7, the V gene TRBV7-9, with 10 bases lining up with TRBD2. This CDR3 has 16 amino acids. Unmatched junction bases numbered 9, after V lost 1 base and J lost 6 bases. The germline CDR1 and CDR2 sequences are SEHNR and FQNEAQ (reference sequence). The CDR3 DNA reads as TGTGCCAGCAGCTTAGGGGCTAGCGGGAGTTCAAGCGAGCAGTACTTC. It yields the protein CASSLGASGSSSEQYF.

The rearrangement links TRBV6-5 to TRBJ2-3; 7 nucleotides line up with TRBD2. The V and J ends lost 3 bases and 5 bases, in that order; junction bases with no gene match: 5. The CDR3 consists of 14 residues. Per the germline V gene, CDR1 is MNHEY and CDR2 is SVGAGI. The CDR3: CASSYGLDQDTQYF. The CDR3, as DNA: TGTGCCAGCAGTTATGGACTAGATCAAGATACGCAGTATTTT.

This chain links TRBV19 with TRBJ1-2, with D perhaps matching TRBD1 (6 bases). This CDR3 region has 16 residues. Germline CDR1 and CDR2: LNHDA and SQIVND (reference sequence). Trimming removed 11 bases from V and 4 bases from J, with 26 bases in between. This CDR3 reads CASARDRSRSSYGYTF. CDR3 nucleotide sequence: TGTGCCTCAGCCCGAGACAGGAGTCGATCATCCTATGGCTACACCTTC.

CDR3 DNA: TGTGCCAGCAGGCCAGGGGGACGAGGGATTATACCTGAAGCTTTCTTT. Translated: CASRPGGRGIIPEAFF. The rearrangement links TRBV28 to TRBJ1-1, with TRBD1 matching 7 bases. In germline, CDR1 is MDHEN, CDR2 SYDVKM. The CDR3 extends over 16 amino acids. With V trimmed by 6 bases and J by 6 bases, 16 bases remained unmatched.

This chain uses TRBV7-2 with TRBJ1-4; tentatively, D is TRBD1 (6 bases). The CDR3 has 15 residues. Germline V gene lookup returns CDR1 SGHTA and CDR2 FQGNSA. Trimming took off 5 bases at V and 8 bases at J, with 18 bases between the two ends. The DNA of the CDR3 is TGTGCCAGCAGCACCCCCGGGGGGGGCCGAGAAAAACTGTTTTTT. Its translation: CASSTPGGGREKLFF.

The J gene is TRBJ2-5, the V gene TRBV6-5; TRBD2 is a possible D gene (5 bases). Trimming took 5 bases from V and 7 from J, leaving 8 bases between them. CDR3 size: 11 residues. Germline V gene lookup returns CDR1 MNHEY and CDR2 SVGAGI. The DNA for the CDR3 is TGTGCCAGCAGTGTTCGGGGGACCCAGTACTTC. This encodes CASSVRGTQYF.

The chain is built from TRBV11-2 and TRBJ2-2, with 8 bases matching TRBD2. CDR1 and CDR2 from the germline V gene are SGHAT and FQNNGV. This CDR3 contains 16 residues. V trimming: 3 bases; J trimming: 0 bases; junction bases outside the gene matches: 3. The CDR3 sequence: CASSLVAGTNTGELFF. CDR3 nucleotide sequence: TGTGCCAGCAGCTTGGTAGCGGGAACGAACACCGGGGAGCTGTTTTTT.

V is TRBV14 and J is TRBJ1-2; D unresolved. The CDR3 is 12 amino acids. Trimming left V 1 base short and J 8 bases short, with 8 bases between. Germline assignment: CDR1 SGHDN and CDR2 FVKESK. The CDR3 DNA follows: TGTGCCAGCAGCCAAGCCGAGGGCGGCTACACCTTC. Encoded protein: CASSQAEGGYTF.

The chain uses TRBV5-3 and TRBJ1-2; no clear D. TRBV5-3 is an ORF; its function is uncertain. V was trimmed by 4 bases and J by 5 bases, leaving 18 bases between them. The CDR3 has 15 amino acids. CDR3 DNA: TGTGCCAGAAGCAAATTGAACAGCTTCGTTTATGGCTACACCTTC. It encodes CARSKLNSFVYGYTF.

The rearrangement joins TRBV7-3 to TRBJ2-7; D is uncertain. CDR3 length: 13 amino acids. Germline CDR1 SGHTA, CDR2 FQGTGA. The germline V and J ends were trimmed by 5 bases and 5 bases, with 13 bases remaining between them. In DNA, the CDR3 is TGTGCCAGCAGCCTCCGGTTAGTGGACGAGCAGTACTTC. It codes for CASSLRLVDEQYF.

This clone appeared a single time. V is TRBV7-7 and J is TRBJ2-2; 9 bases line up with TRBD1. The CDR3 totals 16 residues. Germline CDR1 is SSHAT and CDR2 is FNYEAQ (reference sequence). The ends lost 6 bases at V and 6 bases at J; junction bases unmatched: 11. The DNA of the CDR3 is TGTGCCAGCAGACAGGGGGCCGGGGGCTTTTCCGGGGAGCTGTTTTTT. This sequence encodes CASRQGAGGFSGELFF.

The gene calls are TRBV5-1 and TRBJ2-1; D is unresolved. In germline, CDR1 is SGHRS, CDR2 YFSETQ. Trimming removed 9 bases from V and 9 bases from J, with 16 bases in between. This CDR3 contains 12 residues. CDR3 amino acids: CATSMRFGEQFF. DNA of the CDR3: TGCGCCACATCGATGCGGTTCGGTGAGCAGTTCTTC.